Below, 25 T cell receptor beta chains from the same sample are listed, as sequenced in a study of neurological immune-mediated disorders. A single record per CDR3 protein comes from TCRdb applying MiXCR to the 5' RACE reads. The data contain about 50,000 distinct CDR3 sequences, about a tenth of them singletons. The sequenced material came from PBMCs. These receptors were taken from a man aged 65 to 85 with HTLV-1-associated myelopathy (HAM/TSP).

This clonotype was seen at least ten times. The V call is TRBV4-3, the J call TRBJ1-2; TRBD1 matches at 11 bases. The V gene's germline CDR1 is LGHNA and CDR2 YSLEER. Unmatched junction bases numbered 10, after V lost 0 bases and J lost 4 bases. This CDR3 is built from 18 residues. CDR3 in DNA: TGCGCCAGCAGCCAAGACCGGACAGGGGGCAGCCTTACCTATGGCTACACCTTC. Amino acids: CASSQDRTGGSLTYGYTF.

In nucleotides, the CDR3 is TGTGCCACCAGTGGCGATCCAGCGGAGACCACAGATACGCAGTATTTT. Translating it yields CATSGDPAETTDTQYF. This chain connects TRBV24-1 to TRBJ2-3, with D tentatively TRBD2 (5 bases). Germline CDR1 is KGHDR and CDR2 is SFDVKD. CDR3 size: 16 residues. V was shortened by 5 bases and J by 2 bases, with 16 bases between the two germline ends.

This clonotype has only a few counts. V usage is TRBV20-1 and J usage is TRBJ1-3; D remains ambiguous. CDR1 and CDR2 from the germline V gene are DFQATT and SNEGSKA (reference sequence). Trimming took off 4 bases at V and 3 bases at J, with 16 bases between the two ends. CDR3 size: 15 residues. In nucleotides, the CDR3 is TGCAGTGCTACCCCCATTGTTGGCAATGGAAACACCATATATTTT. Protein sequence: CSATPIVGNGNTIYF.

This clonotype was picked up many times. The DNA of the CDR3 is TGTGCCAGCAGGCCTAGCGGGAGGACAGATACGCAGTATTTT. Its protein product is CASRPSGRTDTQYF. The chain uses TRBV28 and TRBJ2-3, with 11 bases identical to TRBD2. V dropped 6 bases and J dropped 3; count of bases not matched to a gene: 2. This CDR3 has 14 amino acids. The germline V gene encodes CDR1 MDHEN and CDR2 SYDVKM.

This clonotype was counted ten times or more. V usage is TRBV5-1 and J usage is TRBJ1-1; D gene unclear. Looked up from germline, CDR1 is SGHRS and CDR2 is YFSETQ. This CDR3 region has 15 residues. Trimming pared 0 bases from V and 1 base from J, leaving 10 bases between. CDR3 DNA: TGCGCCAGCAGCTTGGATGGCAGACCGAACACTGAAGCTTTCTTT. Translating it yields CASSLDGRPNTEAFF.

This clonotype was detected many times. V and J are TRBV7-9 and TRBJ2-7, with 10 bases matching TRBD2. Germline lookup yields CDR1 SEHNR and CDR2 FQNEAQ (reference sequence). The J segment lost 0 bases and the V segment lost 5 bases, leaving 4 bases of the junction unmatched. There are 15 residues in the CDR3. CDR3 region: CASSLTSGVSYEQYF. CDR3 DNA: TGTGCCAGCAGCCTCACTAGCGGGGTCTCCTACGAGCAGTACTTC. Using reference TRBV7-9 and TRBJ2-7 for the parts outside the CDR3, the full variable domain is DTGVSQNPRHKITKRGQNVTFRCDPISEHNRLYWYRQTLGQGPEFLTYFQNEAQLEKSRLLSDRFSAERPKGSFSTLEIQRTEQGDSAMYLCASSLTSGVSYEQYFGPGTRLTVT.

This clonotype was counted many times. This chain's CDR3 is CASSFGMTEAFF. Written as DNA, the CDR3 is TGCGCCAGCAGCTTCGGGATGACTGAAGCTTTCTTT. The chain couples TRBV5-1 to TRBJ1-1, with unresolved D. This CDR3 spans 12 amino acids. Trimming removed 2 bases at V and 5 bases at J, with 7 bases between. Germline CDR1 and CDR2: SGHRS and YFSETQ.

This clonotype has at least ten counts. The rearrangement links TRBV7-2 to TRBJ2-1, with 9 bases lining up with TRBD2. The length of the CDR3 is 15 residues. Germline assignment: CDR1 SGHTA and CDR2 FQGNSA. V lost 1 base and J lost 10; bases outside the gene matches: 8. CDR3 residues: CASSLGSSGKGEQFF. In nucleotides, the CDR3 is TGTGCCAGCAGCTTAGGATCTAGCGGGAAAGGGGAGCAGTTCTTC.

Ten or more counts support this clonotype. This chain's CDR3 is CASSQGGGRDVYEQYF. The DNA for the CDR3 is TGCGCCAGCAGCCAAGGCGGGGGCCGAGATGTCTACGAGCAGTACTTC. The chain joins TRBV4-1 to TRBJ2-7; D might be TRBD2 (7 bases). The germline V gene has CDR1 MGHRA and CDR2 YSYEKL. The ends were cut back, 1 base at V and 3 bases at J, with 16 bases in the middle. CDR3 size: 16 residues.

This clonotype was recorded at least ten times. V usage is TRBV7-2 and J usage is TRBJ2-1, with TRBD2 matching 9 bases. The CDR3 extends over 16 amino acids. The J segment lost 2 bases and the V segment lost 3 bases, leaving 5 bases of the junction unmatched. The germline gives CDR1 SGHTA, CDR2 FQGNSA. As DNA, the CDR3 is TGTGCCAGCAGCTTTGAAGCGGGAGGAACCTACAATGAGCAGTTCTTC. It codes for CASSFEAGGTYNEQFF.

This clonotype was found many times. The V call is TRBV5-6, the J call TRBJ1-1; no clear D gene. There are 11 residues in the CDR3. V gave up 3 bases and J gave up 11 bases, with 11 bases separating them. Germline V gene sequence: CDR1 SGHDT, CDR2 YYEEEE. The CDR3 here is CASSYRGGAFF. CDR3 sequence (DNA): TGTGCCAGCAGCTATCGGGGTGGGGCTTTCTTT.

This clonotype showed up many times. The chain links TRBV10-3 to TRBJ2-7; D assignment may be TRBD1 or TRBD2 (5 bases each). This CDR3 spans 15 amino acids. Trimming removed 4 bases from V and 3 bases from J, with 16 bases in between. CDR1 ENHRY and CDR2 SYGVKD come from the germline V gene. The CDR3: CAISAEAGSNYEQYF. The DNA of the CDR3 is TGTGCCATCAGTGCAGAGGCAGGGAGTAACTACGAGCAGTACTTC.

This clonotype has ten or more counts. J is TRBJ2-1 and V is TRBV10-2; 11 bases fit TRBD2. Trimming cost V 8 bases and J 6 bases; bases outside gene matches: 0. There are 12 residues in the CDR3. CDR1 is WSHSY, CDR2 SAAADI, per germline. The CDR3 DNA reads as TGCGCCAGCGGGACTAGCGGCAATGAGCAGTTCTTC. It encodes CASGTSGNEQFF.

This clonotype was picked up a small number of times. CDR3 in amino acids: CSARRSGNAQDTQYF. The DNA of the CDR3 is TGCAGTGCAAGGCGTAGCGGGAACGCCCAAGATACGCAGTATTTT. The chain couples TRBV20-1 to TRBJ2-3; 8 nucleotides agree with TRBD2. The V gene's germline CDR1 is DFQATT and CDR2 SNEGSKA (reference sequence). The V segment lost 6 bases and the J segment 5 bases; nucleotides outside the gene matches: 13. CDR3 length equals 15 residues.

This clonotype has a count of ten or more. CDR3 amino acids: CASSSRWLEYEQYF. CDR3 coding DNA: TGTGCCAGCAGCTCGAGGTGGCTAGAATACGAGCAGTACTTC. V gene TRBV7-8 combines with J gene TRBJ2-7, with no clear D. V lost 4 bases and J 4 bases, leaving 14 bases between the germline ends. Germline-derived CDR1 and CDR2 are SGHVS and FQNEAQ. The CDR3 contains 14 residues.

This clonotype was seen many times. The genes are TRBV5-1 and TRBJ1-1; the match to TRBD1 covers 8 bases. With V trimmed by 1 base and J by 1 base, 3 bases remained unmatched. Germline-derived CDR1 and CDR2 are SGHRS and YFSETQ. The CDR3 consists of 15 residues. As DNA, the CDR3 is TGCGCCAGCAGCTTGCAGGGGGCGGGGAACACTGAAGCTTTCTTT. Amino acid sequence: CASSLQGAGNTEAFF.

This clonotype came up many times. The chain has TRBV28 and TRBJ1-6; D gene ambiguous. Germline V gene sequence: CDR1 MDHEN, CDR2 SYDVKM. The ends were cut back, 5 bases at V and 4 bases at J, with 6 bases in the middle. The CDR3 runs to 13 residues. DNA for the CDR3: TGTGCCAGCAGTGGCCTTTATAATTCACCCCTCCACTTT. The encoded protein is CASSGLYNSPLHF.

This clonotype was counted many times. V usage is TRBV5-1 and J usage is TRBJ1-1, with a possible D match to TRBD1 (6 bases). Trimming took off 0 bases at V and 8 bases at J, with 14 bases between the two ends. CDR1 and CDR2 (germline): SGHRS, YFSETQ. The CDR3 totals 14 residues. The CDR3 nucleotides are TGCGCCAGCAGCTTGGATGGGAGGACAGACGAAGCTTTCTTT. It is translated as CASSLDGRTDEAFF.

Concerning this clonotype itself: A much larger clone is a single base away; this may be a read error. V is TRBV20-1 and J is TRBJ1-1; D is undetermined. Germline V gene sequence: CDR1 DFQATT, CDR2 SNEGSKA (reference sequence). The CDR3 covers 11 residues. CDR3 loop: CSAPGRTEALF. The CDR3 DNA is TGCAGTGCTCCGGGGAGGACTGAAGCTTTATTT.

The chain uses TRBV15 and TRBJ2-2; D remains unclear. Per the germline V gene, CDR1 is LNHNV and CDR2 is YYDKDF (reference sequence). The CDR3 runs to 15 residues. The V end was cut by 0 bases, the J end by 9 bases, with 14 bases between. CDR3 bases: TGTGCCACCAGCAGAGAGGTGCCCAGTACCCGGGAGCTGTTTTTT. Its protein is CATSREVPSTRELFF.

This clonotype came up many times. The rearrangement uses TRBV7-2 and TRBJ2-2, with D unclear. CDR3 length equals 12 residues. The V gene lost 5 bases and the J gene lost 9 bases, with 10 bases spanning the gap. Germline CDR1 reads SGHTA; CDR2 reads FQGNSA. CDR3 sequence: CASSPARRELFF. CDR3 DNA sequence: TGTGCCAGCAGCCCGGCGAGGAGGGAGCTGTTTTTT. Together with reference TRBV7-2 and TRBJ2-2, the CDR3 gives the full variable domain: GAGVSQSPSNKVTEKGKDVELRCDPISGHTALYWYRQSLGQGLEFLIYFQGNSAPDKSGLPSDRFSAERTGGSVSTLTIQRTQQEDSAVYLCASSPARRELFFGEGSRLTVL.

This clonotype was seen at least ten times. This sequence joins TRBV15 and TRBJ2-2; 10 nucleotides line up with TRBD2. This CDR3 is 15 amino acids long. Germline values: CDR1 LNHNV, CDR2 YYDKDF (reference sequence). V was pared by 6 bases and J by 4 bases, with 5 bases of the junction left unmatched. The CDR3 coding sequence is TGTGCCACCAGACTAGCGGGAACCCCCACCGGGGAGCTGTTTTTT. It yields the protein CATRLAGTPTGELFF.

This clonotype showed up many times. The chain uses TRBV12-3 or TRBV12-4 and TRBJ2-7; D might be TRBD1 (5 bases). The CDR3 has 13 residues. V was shortened by 3 bases and J by 2 bases, with 8 bases between the two germline ends. The DNA of the CDR3 is TGTGCCAGCAGTTTCACAGGAACCTACGAGCAGTACTTC. This sequence encodes CASSFTGTYEQYF.

This clonotype was detected ten times or more. This chain connects TRBV18 to TRBJ2-5, with D uncertain. Between the trimmed V and J ends, which lost 2 bases and 5 bases, there was a span of 12 bases. This CDR3 comprises 14 residues. Per germline, CDR1 KGHSH and CDR2 LQKENI. The CDR3 spells CASSPDGHGETQYF. CDR3 nucleotides: TGTGCCAGCTCACCAGATGGCCACGGGGAGACCCAGTACTTC.

The genes are TRBV6-2 or TRBV6-3 and TRBJ2-7, with 8 bases that match TRBD2. With V trimmed by 6 bases and J by 0 bases, 7 bases remained unmatched. Germline CDR1 is MNHEY and CDR2 is SVGEGT. This CDR3 region has 15 residues. The CDR3 nucleotides are TGTGCCAGCAGACCAACGGGAGGGGGCTCCTACGAGCAGTACTTC. The encoded protein is CASRPTGGGSYEQYF.